These 21 T cell receptor beta chains share one sample of origin, sequenced in a study of identical twins. One entry per CDR3 protein results from TCRdb running MiXCR on the 5' RACE reads. The sample shows a few hundred thousand distinct CDR3 sequences, approximately 10% of them seen only once. The sample was also reused in another study, on yellow fever vaccine responses in identical twins.

The sample taken for sequencing was PBMCs. These receptor sequences come from a woman aged 18-29 years in good health.

Only a few counts were recorded for this clonotype. This rearrangement joins TRBV28 to TRBJ2-4; TRBD1 is a possible D gene (6 bases). V was cut by 6 bases and J by 2 bases, with 14 bases left in between. Per germline, CDR1 MDHEN and CDR2 SYDVKM. The CDR3 totals 15 residues. CDR3 region: CASSNRVLTKNIQYF. CDR3 sequence (DNA): TGTGCCAGCAGCAACAGGGTCCTGACCAAAAACATTCAGTACTTC.

This clonotype was found many times. The CDR3 spells CSARGTDSYEQYF. CDR3 nucleotides: TGCAGTGCTAGAGGAACTGACTCCTACGAGCAGTACTTC. The gene calls are TRBV20-1 and TRBJ2-7; D is uncertain. Germline CDR1 and CDR2: DFQATT and SNEGSKA (reference sequence). The CDR3 extends over 13 amino acids. V gave up 1 base and J gave up 0 bases, with 7 bases separating them.

The chain couples TRBV20-1 to TRBJ2-1, with a tentative D call TRBD1 (7 bases). The CDR3 is 15 residues long. The V gene's germline CDR1 is DFQATT and CDR2 SNEGSKA (reference sequence). Trimming shortened V by 3 bases and J by 4 bases, and 16 bases separated the two germline ends. CDR3 sequence (DNA): TGCAGTGCTAGCCGCATGGCAGGGGGGTACAATGAGCAGTTCTTC. Its protein product is CSASRMAGGYNEQFF.

There are a few counts of this clonotype. The genes are TRBV16 and TRBJ1-5, with 8 positions matching TRBD1. Germline V gives CDR1 KGHSY, CDR2 FQNENV. This CDR3 is 15 amino acids long. Trimming cost V 1 base and J 4 bases; bases outside gene matches: 3. The CDR3 DNA is TGTGCCAGCAGCCAATGGGGGACAGGAAATCAGCCCCAGCATTTT. It is translated as CASSQWGTGNQPQHF. The full variable domain, in which reference TRBV16 and TRBJ1-5 provide the parts outside the CDR3, is GEEVAQTPKHLVRGEGQKAKLYCAPIKGHSYVFWYQQVLKNEFKFLISFQNENVFDETGMPKERFSAKCLPNSPCSLEIQATKLEDSAVYFCASSQWGTGNQPQHFGDGTRLSIL.

This chain connects TRBV7-8 to TRBJ1-1, with a weak D call TRBD1 (5 bases). The CDR3 covers 16 residues. Per the germline V gene, CDR1 is SGHVS and CDR2 is FQNEAQ. V was trimmed by 5 bases and J by 1 base, leaving 17 bases between them. CDR3 bases: TGTGCCAGCAGCCCGCAGGGTAGCTACGAGAACACTGAAGCTTTCTTT. Translated: CASSPQGSYENTEAFF. Using reference TRBV7-8 and TRBJ1-1 for the parts outside the CDR3, the full variable domain is GAGVSQSPRYKVAKRGQDVALRCDPISGHVSLFWYQQALGQGPEFLTYFQNEAQLDKSGLPSDRFFAERPEGSVSTLKIQRTQQEDSAVYLCASSPQGSYENTEAFFGQGTRLTVV.

V usage is TRBV20-1 and J usage is TRBJ2-3; tentative D call: TRBD2 (5 bases). Germline CDR1 reads DFQATT; CDR2 reads SNEGSKA (reference sequence). Deletions cut 0 bases from V and 7 bases from J, with 14 bases between. This CDR3 contains 14 residues. CDR3: CSARDSGAPNTQYF. The DNA for the CDR3 is TGCAGTGCTAGAGACAGCGGAGCACCCAATACGCAGTATTTT.

This clonotype was seen repeatedly, ten times or more. This chain uses TRBV12-3 or TRBV12-4 with TRBJ1-2; weak D call: TRBD1 (5 bases). This CDR3 comprises 15 residues. Trimming removed 7 bases at V and 0 bases at J, with 15 bases between. CDR3 coding DNA: TGTGCCAGCACCTCGATCGGGACGGCTAACTATGGCTACACCTTC. Translation: CASTSIGTANYGYTF.

This clonotype was detected ten times or more. The chain is built from TRBV3-1 and TRBJ2-2; D is uncertain. Germline CDR1 reads LGHDT; CDR2 reads YNNKEL (reference sequence). Trimming cost V 3 bases and J 7 bases, with 6 bases left between them. CDR3 length equals 12 residues. The CDR3 nucleotides read TGTGCCAGCAGCCACTTTGGCGGGGAGCTGTTTTTT. Its protein product is CASSHFGGELFF.

V is TRBV7-9 and J is TRBJ2-3; 14 bases match TRBD2. The J segment lost 6 bases and the V segment lost 3 bases, leaving 8 bases of the junction unmatched. CDR1 is SEHNR and CDR2 is FQNEAQ in the germline V gene (reference sequence). The CDR3 is 17 amino acids. The CDR3 loop is CASSFLRLAGGPDTQYF. DNA of the CDR3: TGTGCCAGCAGCTTCCTGAGACTAGCGGGGGGGCCGGATACGCAGTATTTT. Full variable domain (outside the CDR3, taken from reference TRBV7-9 and TRBJ2-3): DTGVSQNPRHKITKRGQNVTFRCDPISEHNRLYWYRQTLGQGPEFLTYFQNEAQLEKSRLLSDRFSAERPKGSFSTLEIQRTEQGDSAMYLCASSFLRLAGGPDTQYFGPGTRLTVL.

With regard to this clonotype: At one boundary the junction diverges from the germline segment, which might be a read error. The rearrangement joins TRBV3-1 to TRBJ2-1; 10 nucleotides line up with TRBD2. The CDR3 has 15 amino acids. The germline V gene encodes CDR1 LGHDT and CDR2 YNNKEL (reference sequence). The CDR3 protein is CACSQDELAGREQFF. CDR3 nucleotide sequence: TGTGCCTGCAGCCAAGACGAACTAGCGGGACGGGAGCAGTTCTTC.

This clonotype occurred a few times. CDR3 nucleotides: TGTGCCTCCGGGGATAGCAATCAGCCCCAGCATTTT. Amino acid sequence: CASGDSNQPQHF. The chain couples TRBV9 to TRBJ1-5; D remains ambiguous. The CDR3 has 12 residues. CDR1 and CDR2 from the germline V gene are SGDLS and YYNGEE. V lost 10 bases, J lost 0 bases, and 8 bases lay in between. The whole variable domain, filled in from reference TRBV9 and TRBJ1-5, reads DSGVTQTPKHLITATGQRVTLRCSPRSGDLSVYWYQQSLDQGLQFLIQYYNGEERAKGNILERFSAQQFPDLHSELNLSSLELGDSALYFCASGDSNQPQHFGDGTRLSIL.

This clonotype came up once. A much larger clone lies a single base off, so this may be a read error. V usage is TRBV18 and J usage is TRBJ2-7; 9 positions match TRBD1. CDR3 length: 15 residues. Germline CDR1 KGHSH, CDR2 LQKENI. V dropped 1 base and J dropped 3; count of bases not matched to a gene: 4. Here the CDR3 DNA reads TGTGCCAGCTCACCACGTGAGACAGGGGGCTACGAGCAGTACTTC. Translation: CASSPRETGGYEQYF.

This clonotype was recorded a few times. V and J are TRBV6-5 and TRBJ2-3; D remains ambiguous. Trimming removed 6 bases from V and 5 bases from J, with 9 bases in between. The CDR3 totals 12 residues. Germline CDR1 and CDR2: MNHEY and SVGAGI. CDR3 protein: CASSSDVDTQYF. The CDR3 nucleotides read TGTGCCAGCAGCTCCGACGTAGATACGCAGTATTTT.

This clonotype was counted a few times. The CDR3 region is CASSEKTSLSYNEQFF. The CDR3 DNA reads TGTGCCAGCAGTGAAAAGACTAGTCTCTCCTACAATGAGCAGTTCTTC. The chain joins TRBV2 to TRBJ2-1; D might be TRBD2 (6 bases). Germline CDR1 is SNHLY and CDR2 is FYNNEI. Trimming cost V 2 bases and J 0 bases, with 11 bases left between them. This CDR3 has 16 residues.

This clonotype has just a few counts. This chain uses TRBV5-1 with TRBJ2-1, with a tentative D call TRBD1 (6 bases). Trimming pared 1 base from V and 8 bases from J, leaving 13 bases between. The CDR3 spans 14 residues. CDR1 and CDR2 from the germline V gene are SGHRS and YFSETQ. As DNA, the CDR3 is TGCGCCAGCAGCTTGCAGGGGCTGGTCGATGAGCAGTTCTTC. It encodes CASSLQGLVDEQFF.

The genes are TRBV15 and TRBJ2-5; D may be TRBD1 (5 bases). The CDR3 has 15 amino acids. Trimming pared 3 bases from V and 1 base from J, leaving 12 bases between. Germline V gene lookup returns CDR1 LNHNV and CDR2 YYDKDF (reference sequence). CDR3 protein: CATSSGDRLQETQYF. In DNA, the CDR3 is TGTGCCACCAGCAGTGGTGACAGACTCCAAGAGACCCAGTACTTC. Variable domain in full (rest from reference TRBV15 and TRBJ2-5): DAMVIQNPRYQVTQFGKPVTLSCSQTLNHNVMYWYQQKSSQAPKLLFHYYDKDFNNEADTPDNFQSRRPNTSFCFLDIRSPGLGDTAMYLCATSSGDRLQETQYFGPGTRLLVL.

The rearrangement joins TRBV5-1 to TRBJ2-3; 10 nucleotides align to TRBD2. The CDR3 spans 16 residues. Germline CDR1 and CDR2: SGHRS and YFSETQ. V shed 3 bases, J shed 0 bases, and the junction held 4 bases outside the gene matches. Here the CDR3 DNA reads TGCGCCAGCAGCTCGCTGACTAGCGGGAGCACAGATACGCAGTATTTT. As protein: CASSSLTSGSTDTQYF.

This clonotype was observed many times. V and J are TRBV7-3 and TRBJ2-2; TRBD1 matches at 8 bases. V lost 4 bases to trimming and J lost 5 bases; unmatched junction nucleotides: 6. CDR1 is SGHTA and CDR2 is FQGTGA in the germline V gene. CDR3 size: 15 residues. CDR3 nucleotide sequence: TGTGCCAGCAGCTCCCGGACAGGGCAAACCGGGGAGCTGTTTTTT. The encoded protein is CASSSRTGQTGELFF.

This clonotype was detected a few times. The genes are TRBV3-1 and TRBJ2-1; D remains ambiguous. Germline CDR1 is LGHDT and CDR2 is YNNKEL (reference sequence). The V and J ends lost 3 bases and 5 bases respectively, with 11 bases between them. This CDR3 has 14 residues. The CDR3: CASSHDMLNNEQFF. CDR3 nucleotides: TGTGCCAGCAGCCACGACATGCTTAACAATGAGCAGTTCTTC.

The rearrangement links TRBV20-1 to TRBJ1-5; 7 bases align to TRBD1. V lost 3 bases, J lost 7 bases, and 9 bases stayed unmatched. The CDR3 is 14 residues long. Germline CDR1 reads DFQATT; CDR2 reads SNEGSKA (reference sequence). CDR3 residues: CSARTGNELQPQHF. As DNA, the CDR3 is TGCAGTGCTAGGACAGGGAATGAGTTGCAGCCCCAGCATTTT.

This clonotype was found many times. The rearrangement joins TRBV12-3 or TRBV12-4 to TRBJ2-1; D gene ambiguous. Deletions cut 4 bases from V and 15 bases from J, with 19 bases between. This CDR3 has 13 residues. This CDR3 reads CASSSTTPPSAFF. CDR3 nucleotide sequence: TGTGCCAGCAGTTCCACGACCCCGCCCTCGGCGTTCTTC.